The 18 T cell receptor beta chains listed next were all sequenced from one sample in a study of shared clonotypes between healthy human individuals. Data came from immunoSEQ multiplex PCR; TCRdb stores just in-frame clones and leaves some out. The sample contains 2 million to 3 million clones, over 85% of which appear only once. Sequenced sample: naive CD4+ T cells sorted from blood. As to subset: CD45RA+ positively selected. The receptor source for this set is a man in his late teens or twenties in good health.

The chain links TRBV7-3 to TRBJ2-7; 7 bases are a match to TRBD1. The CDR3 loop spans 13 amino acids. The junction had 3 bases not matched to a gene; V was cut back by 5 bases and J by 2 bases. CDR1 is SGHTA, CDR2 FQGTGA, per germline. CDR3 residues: CASSPGQTYEQYF. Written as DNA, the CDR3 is TGTGCCAGCAGCCCGGGACAGACCTACGAGCAGTACTTC.

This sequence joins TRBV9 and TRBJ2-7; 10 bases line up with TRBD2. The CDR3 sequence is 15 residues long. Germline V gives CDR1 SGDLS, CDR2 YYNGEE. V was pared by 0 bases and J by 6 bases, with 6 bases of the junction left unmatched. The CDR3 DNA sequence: TGTGCCAGCAGCGTAGGTGTAGCGGGAGGATCCGAGCAGTACTTC. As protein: CASSVGVAGGSEQYF. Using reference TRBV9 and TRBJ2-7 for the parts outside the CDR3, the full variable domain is DSGVTQTPKHLITATGQRVTLRCSPRSGDLSVYWYQQSLDQGLQFLIQYYNGEERAKGNILERFSAQQFPDLHSELNLSSLELGDSALYFCASSVGVAGGSEQYFGPGTRLTVT.

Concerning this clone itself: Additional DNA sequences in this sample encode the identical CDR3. The CDR3 DNA is TGCGCCAGCAGCTTCGGTGTCGATCAGCCCCAGCATTTT. This gives the protein CASSFGVDQPQHF. This chain links TRBV5-1 with TRBJ1-5; D ambiguous. The CDR3 is 13 residues long. Trimming took off 2 bases at V and 5 bases at J, with 8 bases between the two ends. The germline V gene has CDR1 SGHRS and CDR2 YFSETQ.

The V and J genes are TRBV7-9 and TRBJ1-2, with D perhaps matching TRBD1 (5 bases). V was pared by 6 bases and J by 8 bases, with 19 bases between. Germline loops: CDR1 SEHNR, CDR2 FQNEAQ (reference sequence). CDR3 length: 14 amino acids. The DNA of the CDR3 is TGTGCCAGCAGTCCAGGGAAGAGATTGGGAGGCTACACCTTC. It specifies CASSPGKRLGGYTF.

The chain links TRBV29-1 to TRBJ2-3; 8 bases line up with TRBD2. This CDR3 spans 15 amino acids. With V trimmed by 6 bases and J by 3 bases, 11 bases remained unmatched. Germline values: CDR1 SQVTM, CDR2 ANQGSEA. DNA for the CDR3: TGCAGCGTACCCAGGTTCGGGGGGGCGACAGATACGCAGTATTTT. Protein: CSVPRFGGATDTQYF.

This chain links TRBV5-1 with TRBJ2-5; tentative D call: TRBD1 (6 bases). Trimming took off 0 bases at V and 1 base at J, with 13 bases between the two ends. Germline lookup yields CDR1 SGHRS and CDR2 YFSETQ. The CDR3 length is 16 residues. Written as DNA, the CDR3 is TGCGCCAGCAGCTTGGTGGACAGTGGGGGCCAAGAGACCCAGTACTTC. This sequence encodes CASSLVDSGGQETQYF.

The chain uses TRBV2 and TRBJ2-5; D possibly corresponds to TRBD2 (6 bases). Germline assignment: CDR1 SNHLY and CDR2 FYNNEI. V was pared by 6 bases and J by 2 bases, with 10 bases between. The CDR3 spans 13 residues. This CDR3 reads CASRHSGQETQYF. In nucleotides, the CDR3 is TGTGCCAGCAGACATAGCGGACAAGAGACCCAGTACTTC.

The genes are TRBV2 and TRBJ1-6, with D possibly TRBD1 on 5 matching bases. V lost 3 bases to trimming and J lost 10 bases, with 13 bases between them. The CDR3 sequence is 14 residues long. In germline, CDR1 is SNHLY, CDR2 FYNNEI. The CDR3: CASSDAGYRSPLHF. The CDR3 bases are TGTGCCAGCAGTGATGCAGGGTATAGGTCACCCCTCCACTTT.

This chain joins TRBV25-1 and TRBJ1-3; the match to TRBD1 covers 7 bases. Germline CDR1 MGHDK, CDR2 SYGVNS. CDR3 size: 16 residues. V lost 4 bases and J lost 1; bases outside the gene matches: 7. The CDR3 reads CASSAPLTGSGNTIYF. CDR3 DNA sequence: TGTGCCAGCAGTGCGCCCCTGACAGGGTCTGGAAACACCATATATTTT.

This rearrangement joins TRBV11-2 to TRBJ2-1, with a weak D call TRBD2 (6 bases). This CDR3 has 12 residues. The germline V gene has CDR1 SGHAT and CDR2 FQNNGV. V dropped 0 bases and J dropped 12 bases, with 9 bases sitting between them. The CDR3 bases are TGTGCCAGCAGCTTAGACCTGGGGGGGCAGTTCTTC. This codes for CASSLDLGGQFF.

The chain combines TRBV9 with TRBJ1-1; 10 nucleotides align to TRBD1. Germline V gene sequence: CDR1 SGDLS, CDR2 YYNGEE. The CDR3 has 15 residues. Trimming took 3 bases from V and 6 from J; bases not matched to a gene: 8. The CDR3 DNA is TGTGCCAGCAGCGCCCGACAGGGGGCTGGCGCTGAAGCTTTCTTT. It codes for CASSARQGAGAEAFF.

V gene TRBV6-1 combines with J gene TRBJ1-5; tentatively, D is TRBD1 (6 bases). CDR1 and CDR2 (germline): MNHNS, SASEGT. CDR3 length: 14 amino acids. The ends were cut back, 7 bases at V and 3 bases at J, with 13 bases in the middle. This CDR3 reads CASTSDSPNQPQHF. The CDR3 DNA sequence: TGTGCCAGCACCTCGGACAGCCCCAATCAGCCCCAGCATTTT.

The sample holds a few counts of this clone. In nucleotides, the CDR3 is TGCGCCAGCAGGAGACAGCAGGACACTGAAGCTTTCTTT. Its protein product is CASRRQQDTEAFF. This chain uses TRBV10-2 with TRBJ1-1, with a weak D call TRBD1 (5 bases). Germline V CDR1 and CDR2: WSHSY, SAAADI. The V and J ends lost 6 bases and 3 bases respectively, with 11 bases between them. The CDR3 extends over 13 amino acids.

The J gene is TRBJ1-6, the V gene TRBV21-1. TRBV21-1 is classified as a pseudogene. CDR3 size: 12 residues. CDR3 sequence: CASSKGNSPLHF. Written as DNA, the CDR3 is TGTGCCAGCAGCAAGGGTAATTCACCCCTCCACTTT.

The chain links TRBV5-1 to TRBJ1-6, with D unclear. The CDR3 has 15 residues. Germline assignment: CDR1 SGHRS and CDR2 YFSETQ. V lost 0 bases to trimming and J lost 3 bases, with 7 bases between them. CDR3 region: CASSLGGIYNSPLHF. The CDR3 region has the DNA TGCGCCAGCAGCTTGGGGGGTATCTATAATTCACCCCTCCACTTT. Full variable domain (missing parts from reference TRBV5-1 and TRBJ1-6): KAGVTQTPRYLIKTRGQQVTLSCSPISGHRSVSWYQQTPGQGLQFLFEYFSETQRNKGNFPGRFSGRQFSNSRSEMNVSTLELGDSALYLCASSLGGIYNSPLHFGNGTRLTVT.

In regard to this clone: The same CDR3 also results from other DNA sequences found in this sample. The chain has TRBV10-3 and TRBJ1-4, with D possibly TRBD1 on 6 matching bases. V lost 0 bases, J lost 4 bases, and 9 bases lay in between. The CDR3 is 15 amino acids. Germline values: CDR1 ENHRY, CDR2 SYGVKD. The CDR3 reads CAISESGQSNEKLFF. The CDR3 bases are TGTGCCATCAGTGAGTCCGGACAGAGTAATGAAAAACTGTTTTTT.

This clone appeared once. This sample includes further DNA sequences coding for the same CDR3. CDR3 in amino acids: CASSLEGGRNTIYF. The CDR3, as DNA: TGCGCCAGCAGCTTGGAAGGGGGCAGAAACACCATATATTTT. This sequence joins TRBV5-1 and TRBJ1-3; 7 nucleotides match TRBD1. Germline CDR1 and CDR2: SGHRS and YFSETQ. The CDR3 sequence is 14 residues long. Unmatched junction bases numbered 2, after V lost 0 bases and J lost 5 bases.

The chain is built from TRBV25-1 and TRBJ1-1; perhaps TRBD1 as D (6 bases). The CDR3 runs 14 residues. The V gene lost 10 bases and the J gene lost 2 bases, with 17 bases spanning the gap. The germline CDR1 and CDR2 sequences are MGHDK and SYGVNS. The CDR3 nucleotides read TGTGCCACCCTAAAGACAGGTGTAAACACTGAAGCTTTCTTT. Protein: CATLKTGVNTEAFF.